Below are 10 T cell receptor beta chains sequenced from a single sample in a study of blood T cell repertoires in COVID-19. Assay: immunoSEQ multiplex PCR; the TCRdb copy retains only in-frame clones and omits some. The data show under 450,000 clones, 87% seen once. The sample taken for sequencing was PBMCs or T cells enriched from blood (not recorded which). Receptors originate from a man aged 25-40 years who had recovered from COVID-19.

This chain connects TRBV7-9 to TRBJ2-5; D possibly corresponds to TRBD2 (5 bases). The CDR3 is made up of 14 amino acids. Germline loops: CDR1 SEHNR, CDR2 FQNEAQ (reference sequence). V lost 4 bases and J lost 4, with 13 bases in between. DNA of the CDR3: TGTGCCAGCAGCTCGCCGGAGGACGGAGAGACCCAGTACTTC. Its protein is CASSSPEDGETQYF.

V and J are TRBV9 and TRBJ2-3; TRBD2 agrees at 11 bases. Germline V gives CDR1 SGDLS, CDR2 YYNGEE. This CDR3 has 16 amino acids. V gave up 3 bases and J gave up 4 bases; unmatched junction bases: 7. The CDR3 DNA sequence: TGTGCCAGCAGCGGGGTTAGCGGGGGGGCTGCAGATACGCAGTATTTT. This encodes CASSGVSGGAADTQYF. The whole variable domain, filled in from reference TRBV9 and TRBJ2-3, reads DSGVTQTPKHLITATGQRVTLRCSPRSGDLSVYWYQQSLDQGLQFLIQYYNGEERAKGNILERFSAQQFPDLHSELNLSSLELGDSALYFCASSGVSGGAADTQYFGPGTRLTVL.

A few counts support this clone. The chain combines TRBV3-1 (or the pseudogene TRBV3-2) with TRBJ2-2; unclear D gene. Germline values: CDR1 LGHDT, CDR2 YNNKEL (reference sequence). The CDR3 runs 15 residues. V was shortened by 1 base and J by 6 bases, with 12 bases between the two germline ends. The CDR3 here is CASSQVSSAAGELFF. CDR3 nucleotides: TGTGCCAGCAGCCAAGTTTCCAGCGCAGCCGGGGAGCTGTTTTTT.

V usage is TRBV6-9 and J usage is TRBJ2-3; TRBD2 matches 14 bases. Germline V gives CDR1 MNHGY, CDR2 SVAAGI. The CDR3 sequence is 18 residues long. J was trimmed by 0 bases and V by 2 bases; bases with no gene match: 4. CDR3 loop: CASSYGTSGGTSTDTQYF. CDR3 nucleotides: TGTGCCAGCAGTTATGGGACTAGCGGGGGAACTAGCACAGATACGCAGTATTTT.

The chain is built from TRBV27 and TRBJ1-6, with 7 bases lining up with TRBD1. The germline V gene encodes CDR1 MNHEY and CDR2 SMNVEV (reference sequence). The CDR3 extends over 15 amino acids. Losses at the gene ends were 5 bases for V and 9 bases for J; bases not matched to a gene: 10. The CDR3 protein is CASSTGVGGSSPLHF. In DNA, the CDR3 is TGTGCCAGCAGTACAGGGGTGGGTGGGAGTTCACCCCTCCACTTT.

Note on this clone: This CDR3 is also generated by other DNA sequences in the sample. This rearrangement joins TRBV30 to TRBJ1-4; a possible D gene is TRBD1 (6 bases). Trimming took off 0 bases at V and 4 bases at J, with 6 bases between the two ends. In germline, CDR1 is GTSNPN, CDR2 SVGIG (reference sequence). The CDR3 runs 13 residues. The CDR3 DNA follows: TGTGCCTGGAGTGTAGGGGGTAATGAAAAACTGTTTTTT. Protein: CAWSVGGNEKLFF.

The CDR3 here is CAWSRQGYGYTF. CDR3 DNA sequence: TGTGCCTGGAGTAGGCAGGGCTATGGCTACACCTTC. The V call is TRBV30, the J call TRBJ1-2; the D gene is possibly TRBD1 (5 bases). Germline V CDR1 and CDR2: GTSNPN, SVGIG (reference sequence). The CDR3 is 12 amino acids. V was cut by 2 bases and J by 4 bases, with 8 bases left in between.

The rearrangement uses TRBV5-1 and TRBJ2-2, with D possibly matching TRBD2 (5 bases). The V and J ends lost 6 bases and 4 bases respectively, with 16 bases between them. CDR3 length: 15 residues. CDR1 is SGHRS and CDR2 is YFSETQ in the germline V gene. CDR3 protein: CASKLRVDGTGELFF. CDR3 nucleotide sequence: TGCGCCAGCAAGTTGAGGGTTGATGGCACCGGGGAGCTGTTTTTT.

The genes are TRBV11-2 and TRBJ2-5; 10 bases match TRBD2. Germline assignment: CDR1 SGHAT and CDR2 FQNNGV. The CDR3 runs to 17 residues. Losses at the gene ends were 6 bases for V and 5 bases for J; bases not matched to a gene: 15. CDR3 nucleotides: TGTGCCAGCAGTTCCCATATGAGCGGGGGGGGCCGCGAGACCCAGTACTTC. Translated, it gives CASSSHMSGGGRETQYF.

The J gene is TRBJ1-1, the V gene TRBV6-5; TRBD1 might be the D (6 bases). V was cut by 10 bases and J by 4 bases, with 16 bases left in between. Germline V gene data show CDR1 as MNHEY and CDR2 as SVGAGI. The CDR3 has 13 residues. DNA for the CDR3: TGTGCCACCCACCCAGGGGCCATCACTGAAGCTTTCTTT. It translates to CATHPGAITEAFF.